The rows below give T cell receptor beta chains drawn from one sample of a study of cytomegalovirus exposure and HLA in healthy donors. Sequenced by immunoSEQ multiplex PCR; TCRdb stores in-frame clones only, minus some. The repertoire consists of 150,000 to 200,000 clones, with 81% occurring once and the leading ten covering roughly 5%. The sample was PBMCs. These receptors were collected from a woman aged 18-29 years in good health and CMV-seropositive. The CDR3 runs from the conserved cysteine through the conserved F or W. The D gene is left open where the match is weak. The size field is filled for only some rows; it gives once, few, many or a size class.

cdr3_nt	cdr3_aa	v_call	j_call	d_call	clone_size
TGTGCCAGCTCACGGCAGGGGGGCAATCAGCCCCAGCATTTT	CASSRQGGNQPQHF	TRBV18	TRBJ1-5	TRBD1	few
TGTGCCAGCAGCCGGGAGGTTGGCGGCCCGAACACTGAAGCTTTCTTT	CASSREVGGPNTEAFF	TRBV7-8	TRBJ1-1	.	once
TGTGCCAGTAGCTCGACAGTTCACCAGCCCCAGCATTTT	CASSSTVHQPQHF	TRBV19	TRBJ1-5	.	few
TGTGCCAGCAGCCCCGGGACAGCCATTAATGAAAAACTGTTTTTT	CASSPGTAINEKLFF	TRBV7-9	TRBJ1-4	TRBD1	.
TGTGCCAGCAGCCGCTCGGGGGGAGACATGGGAGAGACCCAGTACTTC	CASSRSGGDMGETQYF	TRBV7-3	TRBJ2-5	TRBD2	.
TGTGCCAGCACCGAGATGGAGGGGGGGGACTACAATGAGCAGTTCTTC	CASTEMEGGDYNEQFF	TRBV7-6	TRBJ2-1	.	.
TGTGCCAGCAGCTTAGATGCGGGCGAACAGTACTTC	CASSLDAGEQYF	TRBV7-2	TRBJ2-7	.	.
TGTGCCAGCAGCGAGACTAGCAGCTCCTACAATGAGCAGTTCTTC	CASSETSSSYNEQFF	TRBV2	TRBJ2-1	TRBD2	.
TGTGCCTGGACCGTAGCGGGGGGGTCAGGAGGTGATACGCAGTATTTT	CAWTVAGGSGGDTQYF	TRBV30	TRBJ2-3	TRBD2	few
TGTGCCAGCAGTTACTCGGGCCGTAATGGCTACACCTTC	CASSYSGRNGYTF	TRBV6-5	TRBJ1-2	.	.
TGTGCCAGCAGCCCTCGCGGGAGGCACAATGAGCAGTTCTTC	CASSPRGRHNEQFF	TRBV5-6	TRBJ2-1	TRBD2	few
TGTGCCTGGAGAGACAGCTACGAGCAGTACTTC	CAWRDSYEQYF	TRBV30	TRBJ2-7	.	once
TGTGCCACCAGCAGAGGGGCCGGGATCGAGCAGTACTTC	CATSRGAGIEQYF	TRBV15	TRBJ2-7	.	.
TGTGCCAGCAGCTTTTACCTACAGGGCACTGAAGCTTTCTTT	CASSFYLQGTEAFF	TRBV13	TRBJ1-1	.	.
TGTGCCTCCGGGGTTTCGAAGAATTCACCCCTCCACTTT	CASGVSKNSPLHF	TRBV30	TRBJ1-6	.	.
TGTGCCAGAAGCTTCGGAGGGGGGGTAGCGGGGGGCTACAATGAGCAGTTCTTC	CARSFGGGVAGGYNEQFF	TRBV5-3	TRBJ2-1	TRBD2	.